These 27 T cell receptor beta chains were sequenced from one sample in a study of STAT5B mutations in CD4+ large granular lymphocyte leukemia. Only in-frame clones appear in the TCRdb table, and some are missing; sequencing was by immunoSEQ multiplex PCR. Among 38,000 or so clones listed, 70% to 90% were seen once. The sequenced material came from CD4+ T cells from blood buffy coats. These receptors came from a human donor in good health.

The V and J genes are TRBV30 and TRBJ1-5; the D is unclear. V was cut by 3 bases and J by 0 bases, with 12 bases left in between. Germline V lookup: CDR1 GTSNPN, CDR2 SVGIG (reference sequence). This CDR3 has 15 amino acids. The CDR3 loop reads CAWRREEGSNQPQHF. Written as DNA, the CDR3 is TGTGCCTGGAGGAGGGAGGAGGGTAGCAATCAGCCCCAGCATTTT.

The count of this clone is one. The rearrangement uses TRBV28 and TRBJ2-5; weak D call: TRBD1 (5 bases). Deletions cut 2 bases from V and 3 bases from J, with 10 bases between. Germline V gene lookup returns CDR1 MDHEN and CDR2 SYDVKM. This CDR3 region has 14 residues. In DNA, the CDR3 is TGTGCCAGCAGTTTACGTCTAGGGGAAGAGACCCAGTACTTC. Protein sequence: CASSLRLGEETQYF.

J is TRBJ2-7 and V is TRBV7-3; D is tentatively TRBD1 or TRBD2 (5 bases each). The germline V gene encodes CDR1 SGHTA and CDR2 FQGTGA. Deletions cut 3 bases from V and 0 bases from J, with 9 bases between. The CDR3 runs to 14 residues. CDR3 nucleotide sequence: TGTGCCAGCAGCTTCCGGGACGGCTCCTACGAGCAGTACTTC. Translation: CASSFRDGSYEQYF.

V gene TRBV9 combines with J gene TRBJ2-5; the match to TRBD2 covers 8 bases. The germline CDR1 and CDR2 sequences are SGDLS and YYNGEE. V trimming: 5 bases; J trimming: 1 base; junction bases outside the gene matches: 7. This CDR3 region has 15 residues. The CDR3 sequence is CASRVTSGIQETQYF. In nucleotides, the CDR3 is TGTGCCAGCAGGGTCACTAGCGGAATCCAAGAGACCCAGTACTTC.

This chain joins TRBV6-4 and TRBJ2-5; D gene uncertain. Matching the DNA end better, TRBJ2-7 makes the J call doubtful. The CDR3 is made up of 15 amino acids. The germline V gene encodes CDR1 MRHNA and CDR2 SNTAGT. CDR3 in amino acids: CASSDGWSGYHEQYF. The DNA for the CDR3 is TGTGCCAGCAGTGACGGTTGGTCGGGCTACCACGAGCAGTACTTC.

This clone was picked up a small number of times. V is TRBV5-1 and J is TRBJ2-7; D possibly matches TRBD1 or TRBD2 (5 bases each). V was cut by 5 bases and J by 4 bases, with 16 bases left in between. The CDR3 has 14 amino acids. In germline, CDR1 is SGHRS, CDR2 YFSETQ. CDR3 residues: CASSPGGYGYEQYF. DNA for the CDR3: TGCGCCAGCAGTCCTGGGGGTTACGGGTACGAGCAGTACTTC.

The chain combines TRBV14 with TRBJ1-1, with D possibly being TRBD1 (6 bases). CDR3 size: 12 residues. V lost 4 bases to trimming and J lost 5 bases, with 8 bases between them. Germline CDR1 reads SGHDN; CDR2 reads FVKESK. The CDR3 nucleotides read TGTGCCAGCAGCCCACAGGGTACTGAAGCTTTCTTT. Protein product: CASSPQGTEAFF.

This clone was recorded only once. The genes are TRBV10-3 and TRBJ1-1; TRBD1 agrees at 9 bases. The V and J ends lost 0 bases and 3 bases, in that order; junction bases with no gene match: 14. The CDR3 spans 19 residues. Germline V CDR1 and CDR2: ENHRY, SYGVKD. The CDR3 region has the DNA TGTGCCATCAGTGAGTCGATTTGGACAGGGGCTGTTAGGGACACTGAAGCTTTCTTT. This codes for CAISESIWTGAVRDTEAFF.

Comment on this clone: Other DNA sequences in the sample encode the same CDR3. The rearrangement links TRBV5-1 to TRBJ1-1; the D gene is possibly TRBD1 (5 bases). The CDR3 is 14 amino acids. CDR1 is SGHRS and CDR2 is YFSETQ in the germline V gene. V lost 3 bases to trimming and J lost 1 base, with 10 bases between them. CDR3 bases: TGCGCCAGCAGCTCCGGGACCGAGAACACTGAAGCTTTCTTT. Amino acid sequence: CASSSGTENTEAFF.

CDR3 in amino acids: CASSLGPPNSPLHF. DNA of the CDR3: TGTGCCAGCAGTCTCGGACCACCTAATTCACCCCTCCACTTT. The chain employs TRBV6-6 and TRBJ1-6, with D unclear. Trimming took 5 bases from V and 6 from J, leaving 11 bases between them. Germline CDR1 reads MNHNY; CDR2 reads SVGAGI (reference sequence). This CDR3 region has 14 residues.

This chain uses TRBV7-6 with TRBJ2-6, with TRBD2 matching 12 bases. Germline CDR1 SGHVS, CDR2 FNYEAQ. V lost 5 bases and J lost 4; bases outside the gene matches: 3. The CDR3 totals 16 residues. CDR3 sequence reads: CASSDGLAGGANVLTF. DNA for the CDR3: TGTGCCAGCAGCGATGGACTAGCGGGAGGGGCCAACGTCCTGACTTTC.

The chain links TRBV10-3 to TRBJ2-1, with 7 bases identical to TRBD2. There are 16 residues in the CDR3. CDR1 and CDR2 from the germline V gene are ENHRY and SYGVKD. Losses at the gene ends were 1 base for V and 4 bases for J; bases not matched to a gene: 7. Written as DNA, the CDR3 is TGTGCCATCAGTGAGTTGGGACTAACCGTTTACAATGAGCAGTTCTTC. Protein product: CAISELGLTVYNEQFF.

Details on this clone: The same CDR3 also results from other DNA sequences found in this sample. The chain has TRBV5-1 and TRBJ2-5; D is uncertain. Germline CDR1 SGHRS, CDR2 YFSETQ. Trimming took off 0 bases at V and 2 bases at J, with 2 bases between the two ends. The CDR3 has 12 amino acids. In DNA, the CDR3 is TGCGCCAGCAGCTTGGGGCAAGAGACCCAGTACTTC. Translating it yields CASSLGQETQYF.

This chain joins TRBV5-4 and TRBJ1-2; no clear D gene. Trimming stripped 0 bases from V and 8 bases from J, with 11 bases between. This CDR3 region has 13 residues. Per germline, CDR1 SGHNT and CDR2 YYREEE (reference sequence). Written as DNA, the CDR3 is TGTGCCAGCAGCTTGGATGATACCGAAGGCTACACCTTC. Residues: CASSLDDTEGYTF.

This clone was found once. The CDR3 loop is CASSLGPTTEQFF. CDR3 coding DNA: TGTGCCAGCAGCTTAGGCCCTACGACCGAGCAGTTCTTC. The chain recombines TRBV7-2 with TRBJ2-1; D not resolved. Trimming removed 1 base from V and 10 bases from J, with 11 bases in between. Germline assignment: CDR1 SGHTA and CDR2 FQGNSA. CDR3 size: 13 residues.

V and J are TRBV4-2 and TRBJ2-5; D may be TRBD2 (5 bases). Germline V gene lookup returns CDR1 LGHNA and CDR2 YNFKEQ. The germline V and J ends were trimmed by 0 bases and 5 bases, with 7 bases remaining between them. This CDR3 has 13 amino acids. The CDR3 sequence: CASSQDERETQYF. The DNA of the CDR3 is TGTGCCAGCAGCCAAGATGAGCGGGAGACCCAGTACTTC.

The CDR3 protein is CASSLRAGQGVGETQYF. In DNA form, the CDR3 reads TGCGCCAGCAGCTTGAGGGCTGGACAGGGAGTCGGAGAGACCCAGTACTTC. The V call is TRBV5-1, the J call TRBJ2-5; 8 bases are shared with TRBD1. J gave up 4 bases and V 1 base, and 12 bases lay outside the gene matches. This CDR3 spans 17 amino acids. CDR1 SGHRS and CDR2 YFSETQ come from the germline V gene.

This sequence joins TRBV13 and TRBJ2-7; the match to TRBD2 covers 13 bases. V was clipped by 2 bases and J by 9 bases; unmatched bases: 7. CDR1 PRHDT and CDR2 FYEKMQ come from the germline V gene (reference sequence). The CDR3 covers 15 residues. The chain's CDR3 is CASSLRLAGGPTQYF. The CDR3 DNA sequence: TGTGCCAGCAGCTTAAGACTAGCGGGAGGCCCAACGCAGTACTTC.

V usage is TRBV11-2 and J usage is TRBJ1-5; unclear D gene. CDR3 length: 14 amino acids. Germline V lookup: CDR1 SGHAT, CDR2 FQNNGV. V was trimmed by 7 bases and J by 1 base, leaving 11 bases between them. Here the CDR3 DNA reads TGTGCCAGCATTATTAAAAGGAGCAATCAGCCCCAGCATTTT. Its translation: CASIIKRSNQPQHF.

The genes are TRBV7-9 and TRBJ1-4, with a weak D call TRBD1 (5 bases). CDR3 length: 13 amino acids. The germline CDR1 and CDR2 sequences are SEHNR and FQNEAQ (reference sequence). Trimming pared 5 bases from V and 7 bases from J, leaving 11 bases between. CDR3: CASSPVGAEKLFF. In DNA, the CDR3 is TGTGCCAGCAGCCCCGTCGGGGCTGAAAAACTGTTTTTT.

The genes are TRBV6-1 and TRBJ1-5, with D possibly TRBD1 on 5 matching bases. V dropped 4 bases and J dropped 0 bases, with 13 bases sitting between them. This CDR3 region has 16 residues. Per the germline V gene, CDR1 is MNHNS and CDR2 is SASEGT. CDR3 nucleotides: TGTGCCAGCAGTGGAGGGACGGCCTATAGCAATCAGCCCCAGCATTTT. Translation: CASSGGTAYSNQPQHF.

The chain uses TRBV19 and TRBJ1-1; D call uncertain. V gave up 4 bases and J gave up 3 bases, with 12 bases separating them. The CDR3 runs to 14 residues. Germline CDR1 LNHDA, CDR2 SQIVND (reference sequence). CDR3 in DNA: TGTGCCAGTAGTACGGGAGGGTGGGACACTGAAGCTTTCTTT. It translates to CASSTGGWDTEAFF. Variable domain in full (rest from reference TRBV19 and TRBJ1-1): DGGITQSPKYLFRKEGQNVTLSCEQNLNHDAMYWYRQDPGQGLRLIYYSQIVNDFQKGDIAEGYSVSREKKESFPLTVTSAQKNPTAFYLCASSTGGWDTEAFFGQGTRLTVV.

The CDR3 sequence: CASSERLAKNIQYF. CDR3 DNA sequence: TGTGCCAGCAGTGAACGTCTAGCCAAAAACATTCAGTACTTC. This chain connects TRBV6-1 to TRBJ2-4; D is undetermined. CDR1 is MNHNS and CDR2 is SASEGT in the germline V gene. The V and J ends lost 2 bases and 0 bases respectively, with 5 bases between them. The CDR3 runs to 14 residues.

The CDR3 DNA is TGCGCCAGCAGCACCGGAGGGGCAGATACGCAGTATTTT. Its translation: CASSTGGADTQYF. The chain employs TRBV5-1 and TRBJ2-3; D perhaps matches TRBD2 (6 bases). The CDR3 runs 13 residues. Germline CDR1 and CDR2: SGHRS and YFSETQ. V lost 4 bases to trimming and J lost 4 bases, with 10 bases between them.

The CDR3 sequence: CASSQGTNEKLFF. CDR3 bases: TGTGCCAGCAGTCAGGGGACTAATGAAAAACTGTTTTTT. V and J are TRBV28 and TRBJ1-4; TRBD1 is a possible D gene (6 bases). Trimming cost V 5 bases and J 2 bases, with 6 bases left between them. The CDR3 loop spans 13 amino acids. Germline V gene lookup returns CDR1 MDHEN and CDR2 SYDVKM.

This sequence joins TRBV19 and TRBJ2-3; 8 nucleotides match TRBD1. Trimming cost V 6 bases and J 2 bases; bases outside gene matches: 7. Germline V gives CDR1 LNHDA, CDR2 SQIVND (reference sequence). This CDR3 region has 15 residues. CDR3 DNA: TGTGCCAGTAGCACCGGGACAGGTTACACAGATACGCAGTATTTT. Translation gives CASSTGTGYTDTQYF.

CDR3: CASSLGFVGIDEQFF. The CDR3, as DNA: TGCGCCAGCAGCTTGGGGTTTGTAGGGATCGATGAGCAGTTCTTC. V and J are TRBV5-1 and TRBJ2-1; D not resolved. Germline CDR1 and CDR2: SGHRS and YFSETQ. Trimming took 0 bases from V and 8 from J, leaving 15 bases between them. This CDR3 has 15 residues.